The rows below give T cell receptor beta chains drawn from one sample of a study of blood T cell repertoires in COVID-19. Profiling relied on immunoSEQ multiplex PCR, and the TCRdb table lists in-frame clones only, not all of them. This table holds tens of thousands of clones, 85% to 90% found once. The sequencing input was peripheral blood. All receptors come from a man aged 45-65 years with acute or convalescent COVID-19. The CDR3 runs from the conserved cysteine through the conserved F or W. A D gene is named only where the DNA matches it firmly. Only some rows state a clone size, as once, few, many or a class for expanded clones.

D gene	V gene	J gene	clone size	CDR3 protein	CDR3 DNA
TRBD1	TRBV28	TRBJ1-1	-	CASSSPPTGKYFF	TGTGCCAGCAGTTCCCCCCCGACAGGGAAGTATTTCTTT
-	TRBV15	TRBJ1-4	-	CATSREGRGEKLFF	TGTGCCACCAGCAGAGAGGGGAGAGGCGAAAAACTGTTTTTT
TRBD1	TRBV2	TRBJ1-1	-	CASRDAGTGWNTEAFF	TGTGCCAGCAGGGACGCGGGGACAGGGTGGAACACTGAAGCTTTCTTT
-	TRBV30	TRBJ1-3	-	CAWSVGALTGTIYF	TGTGCCTGGAGTGTTGGGGCCCTCACTGGCACCATATATTTT
-	TRBV5-1	TRBJ1-1	-	CASRLETGTQNTEAFF	TGCGCCAGCAGACTCGAAACCGGGACACAGAACACTGAAGCTTTCTTT
-	TRBV7-9	TRBJ1-1	few	CASSFLGTEAFF	TGTGCCAGCAGCTTCCTCGGCACTGAAGCTTTCTTT
-	TRBV28	TRBJ2-4	once	CASRSLSRERNIQYF	TGTGCCAGCAGGTCCCTTTCGAGGGAGAGGAACATTCAGTACTTC
-	TRBV13	TRBJ1-3	-	CASSLRVVPGNTIYF	TGTGCCAGCAGCTTAAGAGTAGTCCCTGGAAACACCATATATTTT
TRBD1	TRBV29-1	TRBJ1-3	few	CSVGQGGTGNTIYF	TGCAGCGTTGGACAGGGGGGCACTGGAAACACCATATATTTT
-	TRBV29-1	TRBJ1-1	-	CSVNQGNTEAFF	TGCAGCGTTAATCAGGGGAACACTGAAGCTTTCTTT
TRBD2	TRBV28	TRBJ2-7	few	CASMGPRSGDYEQYF	TGTGCCAGCATGGGCCCACGAAGCGGGGACTACGAGCAGTACTTC
TRBD1	TRBV19	TRBJ1-2	few	CASSTGQEDYGYTF	TGTGCCAGTAGCACCGGACAGGAGGACTATGGCTACACCTTC
TRBD1	TRBV7-2	TRBJ1-3	-	CASSFGTGSWGNTIYF	TGTGCCAGCAGCTTCGGGACAGGGAGCTGGGGAAACACCATATATTTT
-	TRBV11-3	TRBJ2-1	-	CASTKYSSYNEQFF	TGTGCCAGCACCAAGTACAGCTCCTACAATGAGCAGTTCTTC
-	TRBV6-5	TRBJ2-7	-	CASRPNSYEQYF	TGTGCCAGCAGACCTAACTCCTACGAGCAGTACTTC
-	TRBV6-5	TRBJ1-2	few	CASSSGGYGYTF	TGTGCCAGCAGCAGCGGGGGCTATGGCTACACCTTC
TRBD1	TRBV27	TRBJ2-5	-	CASSLSGQGRGETQYF	TGTGCCAGCAGTTTATCGGGACAGGGACGAGGGGAGACCCAGTACTTC
-	TRBV13	TRBJ1-4	once	CASSPGGFREKLFF	TGTGCCAGCAGCCCCGGGGGGTTTCGTGAAAAACTGTTTTTT
TRBD2	TRBV5-3	TRBJ2-3	-	CARSLGLAETDTQYF	TGTGCCAGAAGCTTGGGACTAGCGGAGACAGATACGCAGTATTTT
-	TRBV6-5	TRBJ1-2	-	CASSYSRSYGYTF	TGTGCCAGCAGTTACTCGCGAAGCTATGGCTACACCTTC
TRBD1	TRBV5-6	TRBJ2-3	-	CASSRDRGQTDTQYF	TGTGCCAGCAGCCGGGACAGGGGTCAAACAGATACGCAGTATTTT
TRBD2	TRBV2	TRBJ2-5	-	CASRKTSLETQYF	TGTGCCAGCAGGAAGACTAGCTTGGAGACCCAGTACTTC
-	TRBV6-6	TRBJ1-1	once	CASSTQGHTEAFF	TGTGCCAGCAGCACACAGGGCCACACTGAAGCTTTCTTT
TRBD1	TRBV13	TRBJ1-1	-	CASSPGQDDAEAFF	TGTGCCAGCAGTCCGGGACAGGACGACGCTGAAGCTTTCTTT
-	TRBV3-1/TRBV3-2	TRBJ1-1	-	CASSLQGQAFF	TGTGCCAGCAGCCTACAGGGCCAAGCTTTCTTT
-	TRBV6-2/TRBV6-3	TRBJ2-7	-	CASSYSVGGYEQYF	TGTGCCAGCAGTTACTCAGTGGGGGGTTACGAGCAGTACTTC
-	TRBV19	TRBJ2-1	-	CASTARGYNEQFF	TGTGCCAGCACTGCCCGGGGGTACAATGAGCAGTTCTTC
TRBD1	TRBV11-3	TRBJ2-2	-	CASSPYRGSTGELFF	TGTGCCAGCAGCCCCTACAGGGGATCAACCGGGGAGCTGTTTTTT
-	TRBV5-1	TRBJ1-1	-	CASSQDRGNTEAFF	TGCGCCAGCAGCCAGGACCGGGGGAACACTGAAGCTTTCTTT
TRBD2	TRBV11-2	TRBJ2-1	-	CASSLDLAGTYNEQFF	TGTGCCAGCAGCTTAGATTTAGCGGGGACCTACAATGAGCAGTTCTTC
-	TRBV10-3	TRBJ2-7	-	CATRPGLANYEQYF	TGTGCCACCCGACCGGGACTCGCAAACTACGAGCAGTACTTC
TRBD2	TRBV11-3	TRBJ2-1	-	CASSSGLAYNEQFF	TGTGCCAGCAGCTCGGGACTAGCTTACAATGAGCAGTTCTTC
TRBD2	TRBV4-1	TRBJ2-1	few	CASSPLGGEYNEQFF	TGCGCCAGCAGCCCACTTGGGGGGGAGTACAATGAGCAGTTCTTC
TRBD2	TRBV19	TRBJ2-2	-	CASSIWRNRGRASGGELFF	TGTGCCAGTAGTATATGGAGGAATCGCGGGAGGGCCTCCGGCGGGGAGCTGTTTTTT
TRBD1	TRBV11-2	TRBJ1-1	once	CASSFSGGDAFF	TGTGCCAGCAGCTTTTCAGGGGGCGACGCTTTCTTT
-	TRBV20-1	TRBJ1-2	-	CSASKPAAEGYTF	TGCAGTGCTAGTAAACCGGCGGCGGAGGGCTACACCTTC
-	TRBV7-9	TRBJ1-1	-	CASSLGEGTEAFF	TGTGCCAGCAGCCTGGGGGAGGGCACTGAAGCTTTCTTT
TRBD1	TRBV7-2	TRBJ1-6	-	CASSLPGGGNSPLHF	TGTGCCAGCAGCTTACCAGGGGGAGGTAATTCACCCCTCCACTTT
TRBD2	TRBV10-3	TRBJ2-1	-	CAIMQGLAVVDEQFF	TGTGCCATCATGCAGGGACTAGCGGTTGTCGATGAGCAGTTCTTC
TRBD1	TRBV2	TRBJ1-3	-	CASSEGDSRNTIYF	TGTGCCAGCAGCGAAGGGGACAGCAGAAACACCATATATTTT
-	TRBV28	TRBJ1-4	once	CASSSPGGREKLFF	TGTGCCAGCAGTTCCCCGGGAGGACGGGAAAAACTGTTTTTT
TRBD1	TRBV28	TRBJ1-2	-	CASRRLTGTGYTF	TGTGCCAGCAGACGGTTGACAGGGACGGGCTACACCTTC
-	TRBV29-1	TRBJ1-5	-	CSVVQGNQPQHF	TGCAGCGTTGTGCAGGGAAATCAGCCCCAGCATTTT
-	TRBV28	TRBJ1-2	-	CASRRTANYGYTF	TGTGCCAGCAGACGGACAGCTAACTATGGCTACACCTTC
TRBD1	TRBV5-1	TRBJ1-3	-	CASSFQGAGNTIYF	TGCGCCAGCAGCTTCCAGGGGGCTGGAAACACCATATATTTT